A selection of T cell receptor beta chains follows, all from one sample in a study of response to subunit inactivated influenza vaccine. A single record per CDR3 protein comes from TCRdb applying MiXCR to the RT-PCR reads. The table has 590,000 or so distinct CDR3 sequences, approximately 14% seen once; the top ten hold approximately 7.6%. The sample in question was PBMCs from blood, obtained around 15 days before vaccination. The receptor set was obtained from a man aged 50-59 years who received an inactivated influenza vaccine. CDR3s include the opening cysteine and the closing phenylalanine or tryptophan. A D gene is named only where the DNA matches it firmly. Size tells how often a clone was seen (once, few, many) or the class of an expanded clone, and some rows leave it out.

d_call	v_call	j_call	clone_size	cdr3_aa	cdr3_nt
TRBD2	TRBV24-1	TRBJ2-1	.	CATSEGTSGGPANNEQFF	TGTGCCACCAGTGAGGGGACTAGCGGGGGCCCGGCGAACAATGAGCAGTTCTTC
.	TRBV11-1	TRBJ2-5	few	CASSPKRRPGLSQETQYF	TGTGCCAGCAGCCCAAAACGCCGACCGGGACTGAGCCAAGAGACCCAGTACTTC
.	TRBV27	TRBJ2-1	.	CASSFIAPGSYNEQFF	TGTGCCAGCAGTTTTATTGCGCCGGGGTCCTACAATGAGCAGTTCTTC
.	TRBV5-1	TRBJ2-2	.	CASSLRLYGYTGELFF	TGCGCCAGCAGCTTGCGTTTGTACGGGTACACCGGGGAGCTGTTTTTT
.	TRBV20-1	TRBJ2-5	.	CSARGAQETQYF	TGCAGTGCTAGAGGGGCCCAAGAGACCCAGTACTTC
TRBD1	TRBV6-1	TRBJ1-3	few	CASRSTTGGFSGNTIYF	TGTGCCAGCAGATCAACGACAGGGGGTTTTTCTGGAAACACCATATATTTT
.	TRBV7-2	TRBJ2-7	.	CASSLTWQAGSYEQYF	TGTGCCAGCAGCTTAACGTGGCAGGCTGGCTCCTACGAGCAGTACTTC
TRBD1	TRBV7-3	TRBJ2-2	few	CASSTPGQGAAGELFF	TGTGCCAGCAGCACCCCGGGACAGGGGGCGGCCGGGGAGCTGTTTTTT
TRBD1	TRBV20-1	TRBJ2-4	many	CSARGQGRGPKNIQYF	TGCAGTGCTAGAGGACAGGGGCGGGGTCCCAAAAACATTCAGTACTTC
.	TRBV25-1	TRBJ2-1	.	CASSGRDNYNEQFF	TGTGCCAGCAGTGGTAGGGACAACTACAATGAGCAGTTCTTC
.	TRBV5-1	TRBJ2-1	few	CASSFPTREYNEQFF	TGCGCCAGCAGCTTCCCGACAAGAGAGTACAATGAGCAGTTCTTC
TRBD2	TRBV5-1	TRBJ2-3	few	CASSLLGTSGLTDTQYF	TGCGCCAGCAGCTTGCTTGGGACTAGCGGCCTCACAGATACGCAGTATTTT
.	TRBV6-2/TRBV6-3	TRBJ1-5	.	CASSHPPGSNQPQHF	TGTGCCAGCAGCCATCCTCCGGGTAGCAATCAGCCCCAGCATTTT
.	TRBV7-2	TRBJ2-3	few	CASQAGGTDTQYF	TGTGCCAGTCAGGCAGGAGGCACAGATACGCAGTATTTT
.	TRBV20-1	TRBJ2-1	few	CSAIGVGSPGNEQFF	TGCAGTGCTATTGGGGTGGGGTCCCCAGGGAATGAGCAGTTCTTC
TRBD2	TRBV20-1	TRBJ2-7	few	CSARERGGLEQYF	TGCAGTGCTAGAGAGCGGGGGGGCCTCGAGCAGTACTTC
.	TRBV20-1	TRBJ2-7	few	CSARRTGPGISYEQYF	TGCAGTGCTAGACGAACAGGCCCCGGAATTTCTTACGAGCAGTACTTC
TRBD2	TRBV30	TRBJ2-3	few	CAWDRGEKADTQYF	TGTGCCTGGGACCGGGGGGAAAAGGCAGATACGCAGTATTTT
TRBD2	TRBV28	TRBJ2-3	few	CASSSLGLAGLGTDTQYF	TGTGCCAGCAGCTCATTGGGACTAGCGGGTCTTGGCACAGATACGCAGTATTTT
.	TRBV5-5	TRBJ1-5	.	CASSPEFSNQPQHF	TGTGCCAGCAGTCCGGAGTTCAGCAATCAGCCCCAGCATTTT
TRBD1	TRBV12-3/TRBV12-4	TRBJ1-5	few	CASRSTGSNQPQHF	TGTGCCAGCAGGTCGACAGGGTCCAATCAGCCCCAGCATTTT
.	TRBV12-3/TRBV12-4	TRBJ1-1	many	CASSLGGRTAEAFF	TGTGCCAGCAGTTTGGGGGGACGAACCGCTGAAGCTTTCTTT
.	TRBV3-1	TRBJ1-1	.	CASSQEGRTEAFF	TGTGCCAGCAGCCAAGAGGGTAGGACTGAAGCTTTCTTT
.	TRBV4-2	TRBJ2-7	few	CASSKGTASSYEQYF	TGTGCCAGCAGCAAAGGGACTGCAAGCTCCTACGAGCAGTACTTC
.	TRBV29-1	TRBJ1-4	many	CSVGQGTLTNEKLFF	TGCAGCGTTGGCCAGGGGACGCTGACTAATGAAAAACTGTTTTTT
.	TRBV20-1	TRBJ1-2	.	CSAREGLTNYGYTF	TGCAGTGCTAGAGAAGGGCTAACTAACTATGGCTACACCTTC
TRBD2	TRBV20-1	TRBJ2-3	few	CSALSLAGGSTDTQYF	TGCAGTGCTCTAAGCTTAGCGGGAGGATCCACAGATACGCAGTATTTT
TRBD1	TRBV20-1	TRBJ2-2	.	CSARDRGSSGELFF	TGCAGTGCTAGGGACAGGGGGTCCTCCGGGGAGCTGTTTTTT
.	TRBV4-3	TRBJ2-1	few	CASSQDLSGAYNEQFF	TGCGCCAGCAGCCAAGATCTCTCCGGGGCATACAATGAGCAGTTCTTC
.	TRBV29-1	TRBJ2-1	.	CSEGSWAGNNEQFF	TGCAGCGAGGGGTCTTGGGCGGGTAACAATGAGCAGTTCTTC
.	TRBV7-9	TRBJ1-1	many	CASSLKRTNTEAFF	TGTGCCAGCAGCTTGAAACGGACGAACACTGAAGCTTTCTTT
.	TRBV28	TRBJ1-5	.	CASSLWGGAGNQPQHF	TGTGCCAGCAGTTTATGGGGAGGGGCGGGCAATCAGCCCCAGCATTTT
TRBD1	TRBV4-2	TRBJ2-5	many	CASSHVLTGGIETQYF	TGTGCCAGCAGCCACGTGTTAACAGGGGGCATCGAGACCCAGTACTTC
.	TRBV10-3	TRBJ1-5	many	CAIRQGLDQPQHF	TGTGCCATCAGACAGGGTTTAGATCAGCCCCAGCATTTT
.	TRBV29-1	TRBJ2-1	many	CSVDPSNEQFF	TGCAGCGTTGACCCTTCCAATGAGCAGTTCTTC
.	TRBV4-2	TRBJ2-1	.	CASSQAFSGGNNEQFF	TGTGCCAGCAGCCAAGCGTTTAGCGGCGGCAACAATGAGCAGTTCTTC
.	TRBV5-1	TRBJ2-7	.	CASSLVWQGPYEQYF	TGCGCCAGCAGCTTGGTTTGGCAGGGGCCCTACGAGCAGTACTTC
TRBD2	TRBV18	TRBJ2-5	.	CASSAGGQETQYF	TGTGCCAGCTCGGCGGGGGGACAAGAGACCCAGTACTTC
.	TRBV25-1	TRBJ2-1	many	CASSEERGSEQFF	TGTGCCAGCAGTGAAGAGAGAGGGAGTGAGCAGTTCTTC
.	TRBV9	TRBJ1-5	.	CASSQDSRIQPQHF	TGTGCCAGCAGCCAAGACAGCCGCATTCAGCCCCAGCATTTT
TRBD1	TRBV11-2	TRBJ2-3	many	CASSPAPYRGRGPDTQYF	TGTGCCAGCAGCCCGGCCCCATACAGGGGGCGGGGGCCAGATACGCAGTATTTT
TRBD2	TRBV6-1	TRBJ2-4	many	CASSLAGPPNIQYF	TGTGCCAGCAGCCTAGCGGGACCCCCAAACATTCAGTACTTC
.	TRBV11-2	TRBJ2-7	many	CASSWGTGDYEQYF	TGTGCCAGCAGCTGGGGGACGGGGGACTACGAGCAGTACTTC
.	TRBV18	TRBJ1-1	.	CASSPPGPWDTEAFF	TGTGCCAGCTCACCACCGGGCCCATGGGACACTGAAGCTTTCTTT
.	TRBV5-1	TRBJ2-2	many	CASSIGHLNTGELFF	TGCGCCAGCAGCATCGGACATCTTAACACCGGGGAGCTGTTTTTT
.	TRBV5-6	TRBJ2-1	.	CASSMSPVRPDEQFF	TGTGCCAGCAGCATGAGTCCGGTCCGGCCGGATGAGCAGTTCTTC
TRBD2	TRBV28	TRBJ2-3	few	CASRKAGTSGTDTQYF	TGTGCCAGCAGGAAAGCCGGGACTAGCGGCACAGATACGCAGTATTTT
.	TRBV28	TRBJ2-7	few	CASNGQYYEQYF	TGTGCCAGCAATGGACAGTATTACGAGCAGTACTTC
.	TRBV4-3	TRBJ1-3	.	CASSQDPRMRGNTIYF	TGCGCCAGCAGCCAAGATCCGCGAATGAGGGGAAACACCATATATTTT
TRBD1	TRBV28	TRBJ2-7	.	CASTGTGLREQYF	TGTGCCAGCACAGGGACAGGGTTGCGCGAGCAGTACTTC
.	TRBV20-1	TRBJ1-1	.	CSAPLGRVNTEAFF	TGCAGTGCCCCTTTGGGAAGGGTGAACACTGAAGCTTTCTTT
.	TRBV4-3	TRBJ2-7	many	CASSHSRGREQYF	TGCGCCAGCAGCCATTCACGGGGGCGCGAGCAGTACTTC
.	TRBV7-6	TRBJ2-7	few	CASSYRRLDYYEQYF	TGTGCCAGCAGCTACCGACGCCTTGATTACTACGAGCAGTACTTC
.	TRBV7-2	TRBJ1-5	.	CASSLLNGDARHF	TGTGCCAGCAGCTTACTTAATGGAGACGCGAGGCATTTT